These T cell receptor beta chains were read from a single sample in a study of shared clonotypes between healthy human individuals. Some clones are missing from TCRdb's copy, which holds only in-frame ones; the method was immunoSEQ multiplex PCR. The repertoire holds about 2.1 million clones, over 85% seen once, with 1.5% to 2% in the top ten. Sequenced material: naive CD8+ T cells from PBMCs. All receptors come from a man younger than 35 in good health. Some clones in this sample may be carry-over from other donors' samples. Both conserved end residues are part of each CDR3. A D gene is named only where the DNA matches it firmly. The listing skips clone size in some rows; elsewhere it reads once, few, many or a size class.

TRBD1	TRBV6-1	TRBJ2-7	.	CASRGGQGPYEQYF	TGTGCCAGCAGGGGAGGACAGGGCCCCTACGAGCAGTACTTC
.	TRBV7-9	TRBJ2-5	.	CASSDAGGPGWETQYF	TGTGCCAGCAGCGACGCCGGGGGACCTGGTTGGGAGACCCAGTACTTC
.	TRBV27	TRBJ2-1	few	CASSLSFGNEQFF	TGTGCCAGCAGTTTATCGTTCGGGAATGAGCAGTTCTTC
TRBD2	TRBV28	TRBJ2-7	.	CASSPPGGALGEQYF	TGTGCCAGCAGTCCCCCGGGGGGGGCCCTTGGGGAGCAGTACTTC
TRBD2	TRBV7-6	TRBJ2-1	.	CASSLDLAVPYNEQFF	TGTGCCAGCAGCTTAGATCTAGCGGTCCCCTACAATGAGCAGTTCTTC
.	TRBV7-9	TRBJ2-2	.	CASSPRVGSGELFF	TGTGCCAGCAGCCCAAGGGTGGGGTCCGGGGAGCTGTTTTTT
.	TRBV28	TRBJ2-1	.	CASSLGFRVSSYNEQFF	TGTGCCAGCAGTTTAGGCTTTCGGGTGAGCTCCTACAATGAGCAGTTCTTC
.	TRBV7-9	TRBJ2-7	.	CASSLAPMYEQYF	TGTGCCAGCAGCTTAGCCCCAATGTACGAGCAGTACTTC
TRBD2	TRBV5-1	TRBJ2-1	.	CASSGAGAGYEQFF	TGCGCCAGCAGCGGAGCGGGAGCGGGGTATGAGCAGTTCTTC
.	TRBV10-3	TRBJ2-4	.	CAISADSKNIQYF	TGTGCCATCAGTGCGGACAGCAAAAACATTCAGTACTTC
.	TRBV27	TRBJ1-2	.	CASRDFDPTQGYTF	TGTGCCAGCAGGGACTTCGACCCAACCCAAGGCTACACCTTC
.	TRBV2	TRBJ2-3	once	CASYLRQDEPTDTQYF	TGTGCCAGCTACCTACGGCAGGACGAACCCACAGATACGCAGTATTTT
.	TRBV6-6	TRBJ2-7	.	CASSFAYEQYF	TGTGCCAGCAGCTTCGCGTACGAGCAGTACTTC
.	TRBV27	TRBJ2-2	.	CASSYGARAGTGELFF	TGTGCCAGCAGTTACGGGGCCAGGGCCGGGACCGGGGAGCTGTTTTTT
.	TRBV10-3	TRBJ2-7	.	CAISGQGILEQYF	TGTGCCATCAGTGGGCAGGGGATACTCGAGCAGTACTTC
.	TRBV27	TRBJ1-4	.	CASSLIGGKLFF	TGTGCCAGCAGTCTTATAGGGGGAAAACTGTTTTTT
.	TRBV13	TRBJ2-7	.	CASSLRGLYEQYF	TGTGCCAGCAGCTTACGGGGACTCTACGAGCAGTACTTC
.	TRBV9	TRBJ2-1	.	CASSAPGSPLSNEQFF	TGTGCCAGCAGCGCCCCCGGGTCCCCCTTGTCGAATGAGCAGTTCTTC
.	TRBV7-9	TRBJ2-5	.	CASSLALLETQYF	TGTGCCAGCAGTTTAGCCCTCCTAGAGACCCAGTACTTC
TRBD1	TRBV28	TRBJ2-5	.	CASSSYQGVGETQYF	TGTGCCAGCAGTTCTTATCAGGGGGTTGGGGAGACCCAGTACTTC
.	TRBV6-4	TRBJ2-1	.	CASSNRLSSYNEQFF	TGTGCCAGCAGTAACAGACTTAGCTCCTACAATGAGCAGTTCTTC
TRBD2	TRBV15	TRBJ2-7	.	CATSPQRVSGSLYEQYF	TGTGCCACCAGCCCCCAACGAGTGAGCGGGAGTCTCTACGAGCAGTACTTC
TRBD1	TRBV27	TRBJ2-7	.	CASSFQTGGHPYEQYF	TGTGCCAGCAGTTTCCAAACAGGGGGCCACCCCTACGAGCAGTACTTC
TRBD1	TRBV5-1	TRBJ2-1	once	CASSLTGGTGNEQFF	TGCGCCAGCAGCTTGACAGGGGGCACAGGCAATGAGCAGTTCTTC
.	TRBV5-1	TRBJ2-3	once	CASSFVADLTDTQYF	TGCGCCAGCAGCTTCGTAGCGGACCTCACAGATACGCAGTATTTT